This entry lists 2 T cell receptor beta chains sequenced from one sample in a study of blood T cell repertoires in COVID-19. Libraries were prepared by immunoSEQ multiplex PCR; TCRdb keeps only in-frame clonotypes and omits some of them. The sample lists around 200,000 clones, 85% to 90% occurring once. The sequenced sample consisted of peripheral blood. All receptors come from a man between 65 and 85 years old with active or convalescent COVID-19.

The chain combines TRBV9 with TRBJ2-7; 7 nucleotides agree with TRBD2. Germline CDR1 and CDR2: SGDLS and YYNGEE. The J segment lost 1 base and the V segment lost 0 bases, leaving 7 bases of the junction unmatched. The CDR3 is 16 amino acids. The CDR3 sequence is CASSVGGRRESYEQYF. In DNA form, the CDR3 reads TGTGCCAGCAGCGTAGGCGGCAGGCGGGAGTCCTACGAGCAGTACTTC.

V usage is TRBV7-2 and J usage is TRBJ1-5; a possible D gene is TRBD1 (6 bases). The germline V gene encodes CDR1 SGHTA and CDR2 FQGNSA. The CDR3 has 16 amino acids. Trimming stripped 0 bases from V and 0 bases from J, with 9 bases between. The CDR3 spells CASSLARGNSNQPQHF. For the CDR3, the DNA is TGTGCCAGCAGCTTAGCGAGGGGGAATAGCAATCAGCCCCAGCATTTT.